The 24 T cell receptor beta chains given below trace back to one sample, sequenced in a study of T cells in Graves' hyperthyroidism and ophthalmopathy. Researchers amplified the TCR beta CDR3 regions from RNA transcripts. TCR CDR3 regions were first amplified by RT-PCR with HTBI primers. MiXCR, run by TCRdb on the multiplex PCR reads, gives a single entry per CDR3 protein. The sample carries more than 500,000 distinct CDR3 sequences, 15% to 20% recorded once. The specimen sequenced was blood. Receptor source: a woman aged 25-40 years with Graves' ophthalmopathy.

The chain is built from TRBV7-9 and TRBJ2-1; 7 nucleotides agree with TRBD1. The V gene end was trimmed by 6 bases and the J gene end by 4 bases; junction bases not matched to a gene: 6. This CDR3 comprises 14 residues. The germline V gene has CDR1 SEHNR and CDR2 FQNEAQ (reference sequence). CDR3 DNA sequence: TGTGCCAGCAGATCTCCGGGACAGTACAATGAGCAGTTCTTC. Translation: CASRSPGQYNEQFF.

This clonotype was seen at least ten times. The CDR3 protein is CASSLRTSAPWGEQFF. The CDR3 region has the DNA TGTGCCAGCAGCTTACGAACTAGCGCACCGTGGGGTGAGCAGTTCTTC. The gene calls are TRBV13 and TRBJ2-1, with TRBD2 matching over 7 bases. CDR1 is PRHDT, CDR2 FYEKMQ, per germline (reference sequence). This CDR3 region has 16 residues. The J segment lost 9 bases and the V segment lost 2 bases, leaving 13 bases of the junction unmatched.

This clonotype has only a few counts. The chain is built from TRBV7-8 and TRBJ2-5; 10 positions match TRBD2. Germline V gene data show CDR1 as SGHVS and CDR2 as FQNEAQ. The V and J ends lost 5 bases and 2 bases, in that order; junction bases with no gene match: 11. The CDR3 is 17 residues long. The CDR3 DNA follows: TGTGCCAGCAGCACAAGCCCCGGGACTAGCGAGCAAGAGACCCAGTACTTC. It encodes CASSTSPGTSEQETQYF.

This clonotype was recorded at least ten times. The V and J genes are TRBV11-2 and TRBJ1-1, with D possibly matching TRBD1 (5 bases). CDR1 and CDR2 (germline): SGHAT, FQNNGV. This CDR3 has 13 residues. Between the trimmed V and J ends, which lost 4 bases and 3 bases, there was a span of 9 bases. The CDR3 coding sequence is TGTGCCAGCAGCTCTCAACAGGACACTGAAGCTTTCTTT. Its translation is CASSSQQDTEAFF.

This clonotype was seen at least ten times. This sequence joins TRBV11-2 and TRBJ1-4, with TRBD1 matching over 9 bases. Germline V gives CDR1 SGHAT, CDR2 FQNNGV. The CDR3 extends over 15 amino acids. The junction had 8 bases not matched to a gene; V was cut back by 5 bases and J by 7 bases. For the CDR3, the DNA is TGTGCCAGCAGCGCCCTGGGACAGGGCGGTGAAAAACTGTTTTTT. Translated, it gives CASSALGQGGEKLFF.

With regard to this clonotype: A much larger clone differs from this one at a single base, so this may be a read error. This chain connects TRBV7-8 to TRBJ2-7; TRBD2 matches at 10 bases. Unmatched junction bases numbered 6, after V lost 1 base and J lost 6 bases. Germline CDR1 reads SGHVS; CDR2 reads FQNEAQ. The CDR3 contains 15 residues. CDR3 protein: CASSLVVAGGGEQYF. DNA for the CDR3: TGTGCCAGCAGCTTAGTGGTAGCGGGGGGCGGCGAGCAGTACTTC.

This chain links TRBV29-1 with TRBJ1-2; tentatively, D is TRBD1 (6 bases). The CDR3 has 12 amino acids. Germline CDR1 reads SQVTM; CDR2 reads ANQGSEA. V was clipped by 7 bases and J by 4 bases, with 13 bases between them. The CDR3 DNA reads TGCAGCGCTCAGGACAGATCCTATGGCTACACCTTC. It is translated as CSAQDRSYGYTF.

This clonotype has ten or more counts. The gene calls are TRBV28 and TRBJ2-1, with D possibly being TRBD1 (6 bases). The V and J ends lost 5 bases and 6 bases respectively, with 14 bases between them. The germline V gene has CDR1 MDHEN and CDR2 SYDVKM. This CDR3 is built from 14 residues. The CDR3 region is CASSDLTGTNEQFF. CDR3 bases: TGTGCCAGCAGTGATTTGACAGGTACCAATGAGCAGTTCTTC.

This clonotype was counted at least ten times. The chain combines TRBV7-3 with TRBJ2-2; D not resolved. In germline, CDR1 is SGHTA, CDR2 FQGTGA. V lost 5 bases and J lost 7, with 8 bases in between. This CDR3 is built from 12 residues. The CDR3 coding sequence is TGTGCCAGCAGCCCCCGAGGCGGGGAGCTGTTTTTT. It yields the protein CASSPRGGELFF.

In this sample, this clonotype turned up many times. This sequence joins TRBV7-9 and TRBJ2-3; D unresolved. The germline CDR1 and CDR2 sequences are SEHNR and FQNEAQ (reference sequence). This CDR3 spans 13 amino acids. Between the trimmed V and J ends, which lost 1 base and 6 bases, there was a span of 8 bases. Written as DNA, the CDR3 is TGTGCCAGCAGCTTAGGACGATCCGATACGCAGTATTTT. Translating it yields CASSLGRSDTQYF.

J is TRBJ2-7 and V is TRBV4-1, with 9 bases fitting TRBD2. The CDR3 loop spans 15 amino acids. The germline V gene encodes CDR1 MGHRA and CDR2 YSYEKL. The V and J ends lost 0 bases and 2 bases, in that order; junction bases with no gene match: 2. The CDR3: CASSQDQREAYEQYF. The CDR3, as DNA: TGCGCCAGCAGCCAAGACCAGCGGGAGGCCTACGAGCAGTACTTC.

The table lists this clonotype with many counts. The rearrangement joins TRBV27 to TRBJ2-5; 7 bases are shared with TRBD1. V gave up 6 bases and J gave up 5 bases; unmatched junction bases: 6. Per germline, CDR1 MNHEY and CDR2 SMNVEV (reference sequence). The CDR3 extends over 13 amino acids. CDR3 loop: CASSWTGAETQYF. The CDR3, as DNA: TGTGCCAGCAGCTGGACAGGCGCGGAGACCCAGTACTTC.

This clonotype was found many times. J is TRBJ2-5 and V is TRBV20-1; D gene uncertain. The germline gives CDR1 DFQATT, CDR2 SNEGSKA (reference sequence). The CDR3 sequence is 14 residues long. Trimming shortened V by 0 bases and J by 5 bases, and 13 bases separated the two germline ends. The CDR3 is CSARDLGGRETQYF. The CDR3 DNA reads as TGCAGTGCTAGAGATCTGGGCGGTAGGGAGACCCAGTACTTC.

This clonotype has more than one count but fewer than ten. The chain couples TRBV4-2 to TRBJ1-2, with 7 nucleotides matching TRBD1. CDR3 size: 15 residues. Germline CDR1 reads LGHNA; CDR2 reads YNFKEQ. Losses at the gene ends were 2 bases for V and 0 bases for J; bases not matched to a gene: 3. CDR3 sequence: CASSQNRGTNYGYTF. The CDR3, as DNA: TGTGCCAGCAGCCAAAACAGGGGCACTAACTATGGCTACACCTTC.

A few counts support this clonotype. The CDR3 is CSVLLPMNTEAFF. The CDR3 coding sequence is TGCAGCGTTCTCCTTCCGATGAACACTGAAGCTTTCTTT. The rearrangement joins TRBV29-1 to TRBJ1-1; D call uncertain. The CDR3 totals 13 residues. The germline V gene encodes CDR1 SQVTM and CDR2 ANQGSEA. With 5 bases removed from V and 0 bases from J, the gap between germline ends came to 10 bases.

Remarks on this clonotype: A much larger clone differs from this one at a single base, so this may be a read error. The J gene is TRBJ1-4, the V gene TRBV2, with a weak D call TRBD1 (5 bases). This CDR3 region has 11 residues. The V end lost 6 bases, the J end lost 14 bases, and 13 bases lay between the germline ends. The germline V gene has CDR1 SNHLY and CDR2 FYNNEI. This CDR3 is CASSTGGNLFF. The CDR3 bases are TGTGCCAGCAGCACGGGGGGAAACCTGTTTTTT. The complete variable domain, with remaining parts taken from reference TRBV2 and TRBJ1-4, reads EPEVTQTPSHQVTQMGQEVILRCVPISNHLYFYWYRQILGQKVEFLVSFYNNEISEKSEIFDDQFSVERPDGSNFTLKIRSTKLEDSAMYFCASSTGGNLFFGSGTQLSVL.

This clonotype was seen repeatedly, ten times or more. This chain joins TRBV20-1 and TRBJ2-5; possible D gene TRBD2, 5 bases. CDR1 is DFQATT, CDR2 SNEGSKA, per germline (reference sequence). V lost 5 bases, J lost 1 base, and 14 bases lay in between. This CDR3 is built from 14 residues. The CDR3 DNA reads as TGCAGTGCTGCGTTGGGGAGTCGCCAAGAGACCCAGTACTTC. Its protein product is CSAALGSRQETQYF.

On this clonotype: Since a much larger clone is just one base distant, this may be a read error. The V gene is TRBV18, the J gene TRBJ2-1; D is ambiguous. This CDR3 is built from 14 residues. The germline CDR1 and CDR2 sequences are KGHSH and LQKENI. CDR3 nucleotides: TGTGCCAGCTCACCCTCTCTGGAGTACGCTGAGCAGTCCTTC. This codes for CASSPSLEYAEQSF.

This clonotype was counted a few times. This chain links TRBV6-1 with TRBJ1-2; 7 bases are a match to TRBD1. CDR1 and CDR2 (germline): MNHNS, SASEGT. Germline trimming cut 6 bases from V and 2 bases from J; bases unmatched to any gene: 9. The CDR3 length is 15 residues. The CDR3 coding sequence is TGTGCCAGCAGGATAGGGACAGTAGAAAACTATGGCTACACCTTC. Its translation is CASRIGTVENYGYTF.

This clonotype was seen a handful of times. CDR3 sequence (DNA): TGTGCCAGCAGACGAGAGGGAAACAATGAGCAGTTCTTC. This gives the protein CASRREGNNEQFF. The V and J genes are TRBV5-8 and TRBJ2-1; D might be TRBD2 (5 bases). Trimming pared 5 bases from V and 5 bases from J, leaving 11 bases between. Germline CDR1 reads SGHTS; CDR2 reads YDEGEE. The CDR3 covers 13 residues.

This clonotype was seen many times. J is TRBJ1-1 and V is TRBV6-2 or TRBV6-3; 9 nucleotides match TRBD1. This CDR3 region has 15 residues. The V gene end was trimmed by 5 bases and the J gene end by 5 bases; junction bases not matched to a gene: 9. Per the germline V gene, CDR1 is MNHEY and CDR2 is SVGEGT. CDR3 nucleotides: TGTGCCAGCAGTACGTCACAGGGGGCATGGACTGAAGCTTTCTTT. Translation gives CASSTSQGAWTEAFF.

Notes on this clonotype: This clone may be a read error of a much larger clone one base away. V and J are TRBV7-2 and TRBJ1-5; D is undetermined. The germline V gene encodes CDR1 SGHTA and CDR2 FQGNSA. The CDR3 totals 15 residues. CDR3 region: CASSLGVSGNQAQHF. CDR3 nucleotides: TGTGCCAGCAGCTTAGGAGTCTCTGGCAATCAGGCCCAGCATTTT.

The J gene is TRBJ2-1, the V gene TRBV7-9; D unresolved. The germline V gene has CDR1 SEHNR and CDR2 FQNEAQ (reference sequence). The CDR3 sequence is 13 residues long. V gave up 8 bases and J gave up 9 bases, with 17 bases separating them. DNA of the CDR3: TGTGCCAGCCAGCCCGCAGGTTTGAGTGAGCAGTTCTTC. This gives the protein CASQPAGLSEQFF. The full variable domain, rest sourced from reference TRBV7-9 and TRBJ2-1, is DTGVSQNPRHKITKRGQNVTFRCDPISEHNRLYWYRQTLGQGPEFLTYFQNEAQLEKSRLLSDRFSAERPKGSFSTLEIQRTEQGDSAMYLCASQPAGLSEQFFGPGTRLTVL.

Only a few counts were recorded for this clonotype. V usage is TRBV7-2 and J usage is TRBJ2-1; 9 positions agree with TRBD2. Trimming at V came to 4 bases and at J to 6 bases, leaving 10 bases not matched to a gene. The CDR3 sequence is 16 residues long. Germline V CDR1 and CDR2: SGHTA, FQGNSA. The CDR3 region has the DNA TGTGCCAGCAGCTCATTTAGCGGGAGTAGTTTCAATGAGCAGTTCTTC. Protein product: CASSSFSGSSFNEQFF. Complete variable domain (other parts from reference TRBV7-2 and TRBJ2-1): GAGVSQSPSNKVTEKGKDVELRCDPISGHTALYWYRQSLGQGLEFLIYFQGNSAPDKSGLPSDRFSAERTGGSVSTLTIQRTQQEDSAVYLCASSSFSGSSFNEQFFGPGTRLTVL.